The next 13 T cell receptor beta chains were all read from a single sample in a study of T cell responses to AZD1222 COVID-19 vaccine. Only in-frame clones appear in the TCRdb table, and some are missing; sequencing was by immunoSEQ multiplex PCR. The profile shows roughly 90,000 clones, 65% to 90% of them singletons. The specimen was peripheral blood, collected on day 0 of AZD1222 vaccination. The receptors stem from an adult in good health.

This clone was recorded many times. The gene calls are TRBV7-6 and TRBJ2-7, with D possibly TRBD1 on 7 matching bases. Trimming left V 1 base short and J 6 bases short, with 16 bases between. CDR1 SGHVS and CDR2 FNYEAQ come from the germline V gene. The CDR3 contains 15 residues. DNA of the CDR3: TGTGCCAGCAGCTTAGTGGCAGGGGGAGCGGGCGAGCAGTACTTC. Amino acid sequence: CASSLVAGGAGEQYF.

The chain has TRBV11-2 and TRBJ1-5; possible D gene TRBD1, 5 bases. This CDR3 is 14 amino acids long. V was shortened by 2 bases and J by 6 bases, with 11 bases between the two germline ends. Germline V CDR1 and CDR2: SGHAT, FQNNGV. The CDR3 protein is CASSLTRGGQPQHF. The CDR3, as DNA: TGTGCCAGCAGCTTAACGAGGGGAGGTCAGCCCCAGCATTTT.

The CDR3 is CASSAPGQGAHEQYF. Here the CDR3 DNA reads TGTGCCAGCAGCGCACCGGGACAGGGGGCCCACGAGCAGTACTTC. The chain is built from TRBV7-9 and TRBJ2-7, with 12 bases fitting TRBD1. This CDR3 spans 15 amino acids. CDR1 is SEHNR, CDR2 FQNEAQ, per germline (reference sequence). Losses at the gene ends were 5 bases for V and 5 bases for J; bases not matched to a gene: 7.

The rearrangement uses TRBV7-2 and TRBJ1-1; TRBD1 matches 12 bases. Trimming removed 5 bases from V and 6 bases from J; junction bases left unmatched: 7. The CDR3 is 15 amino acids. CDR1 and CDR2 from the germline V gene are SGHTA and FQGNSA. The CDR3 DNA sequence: TGTGCCAGCAGCGTAGTGGGACAGGGGGCGGCTGAAGCTTTCTTT. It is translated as CASSVVGQGAAEAFF.

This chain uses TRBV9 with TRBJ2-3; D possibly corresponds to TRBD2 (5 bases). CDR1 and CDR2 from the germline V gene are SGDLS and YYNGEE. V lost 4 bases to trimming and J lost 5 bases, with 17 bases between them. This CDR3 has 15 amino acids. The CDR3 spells CASSFSGSYKDTQYF. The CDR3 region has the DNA TGTGCCAGCAGCTTTTCGGGATCCTACAAAGATACGCAGTATTTT.

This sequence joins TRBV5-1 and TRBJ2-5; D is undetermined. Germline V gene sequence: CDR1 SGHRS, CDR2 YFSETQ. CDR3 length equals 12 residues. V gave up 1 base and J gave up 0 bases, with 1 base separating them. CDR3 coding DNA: TGCGCCAGCAGCTTGAACCAAGAGACCCAGTACTTC. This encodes CASSLNQETQYF.

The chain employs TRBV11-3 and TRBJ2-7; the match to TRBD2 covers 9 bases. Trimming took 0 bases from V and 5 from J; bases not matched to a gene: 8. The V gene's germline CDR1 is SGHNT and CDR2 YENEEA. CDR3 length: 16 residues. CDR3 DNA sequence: TGTGCCAGCAGCTTAGATCGGCCTAGCGGGAACAACGAGCAGTACTTC. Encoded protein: CASSLDRPSGNNEQYF.

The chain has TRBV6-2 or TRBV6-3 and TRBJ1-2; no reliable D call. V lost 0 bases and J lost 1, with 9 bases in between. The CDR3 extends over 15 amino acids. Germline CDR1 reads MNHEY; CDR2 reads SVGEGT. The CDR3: CASSYSAADNYGYTF. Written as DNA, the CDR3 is TGTGCCAGCAGTTACTCGGCAGCGGATAACTATGGCTACACCTTC.

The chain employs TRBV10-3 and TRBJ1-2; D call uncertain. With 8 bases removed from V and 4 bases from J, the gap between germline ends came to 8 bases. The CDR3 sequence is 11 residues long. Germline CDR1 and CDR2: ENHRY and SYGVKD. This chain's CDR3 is CAIQRFYGYTF. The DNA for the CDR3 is TGTGCCATCCAGAGGTTCTATGGCTACACCTTC.

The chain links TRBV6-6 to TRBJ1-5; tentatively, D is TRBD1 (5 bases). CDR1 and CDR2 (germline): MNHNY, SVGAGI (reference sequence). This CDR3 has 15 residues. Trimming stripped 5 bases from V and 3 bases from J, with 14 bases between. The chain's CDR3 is CASSGTPNLNQPQHF. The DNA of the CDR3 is TGTGCCAGCAGTGGGACCCCAAACCTCAATCAGCCCCAGCATTTT.

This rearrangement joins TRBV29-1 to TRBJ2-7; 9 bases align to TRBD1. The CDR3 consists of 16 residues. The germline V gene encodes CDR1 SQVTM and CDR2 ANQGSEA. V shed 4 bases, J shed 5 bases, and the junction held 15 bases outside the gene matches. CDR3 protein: CSVVDSGQGFRDEQYF. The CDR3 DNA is TGCAGCGTTGTGGACTCGGGACAGGGCTTCAGGGACGAGCAGTACTTC.

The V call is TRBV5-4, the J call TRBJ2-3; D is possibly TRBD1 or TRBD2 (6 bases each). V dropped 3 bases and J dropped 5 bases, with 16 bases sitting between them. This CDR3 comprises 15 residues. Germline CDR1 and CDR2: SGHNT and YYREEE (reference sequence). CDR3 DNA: TGTGCCAGCAGCTCCCGACTAGAAGGGGGAGATACGCAGTATTTT. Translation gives CASSSRLEGGDTQYF. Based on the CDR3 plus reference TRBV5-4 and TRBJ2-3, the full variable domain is ETGVTQSPTHLIKTRGQQVTLRCSSQSGHNTVSWYQQALGQGPQFIFQYYREEENGRGNFPPRFSGLQFPNYSSELNVNALELDDSALYLCASSSRLEGGDTQYFGPGTRLTVL.

CDR3 in DNA: TGCAGTGCTAGAGACAGGGGGCATTACACCTTC. Its translation: CSARDRGHYTF. The J gene is TRBJ1-2, the V gene TRBV20-1; 8 bases are shared with TRBD1. Germline CDR1 DFQATT, CDR2 SNEGSKA (reference sequence). This CDR3 is 11 amino acids long. The junction had 2 bases not matched to a gene; V was cut back by 0 bases and J by 11 bases.